The next 18 T cell receptor beta chains were all read from a single sample in a study of regulatory T cells in long-lasting Graves disease. Stated time point: newly diagnosed GD, antithyroid drugs for less than 3 months. RNA from PBMCs was the source of the TCR library. For TCR beta, libraries came from iRepertoire HTBI primers and Arm-PCR of CDR3 regions. TCRdb reanalysed the multiplex PCR reads using MiXCR and keeps one entry per CDR3 protein. The repertoire holds roughly 610,000 distinct CDR3 sequences, with 15% to 20% as singletons. This same sample was also part of a study on T cells in Graves' hyperthyroidism and ophthalmopathy.

The sample consisted of peripheral blood mononuclear cells (PBMCs), taken at new diagnosis, from a patient treated with antithyroid drugs. The source is a young man with Graves disease.

There are a few counts of this clonotype. This rearrangement joins TRBV3-1 to TRBJ1-2, with a tentative D call TRBD1 (6 bases). Trimming removed 1 base from V and 4 bases from J, with 16 bases in between. Germline loops: CDR1 LGHDT, CDR2 YNNKEL (reference sequence). The CDR3 spans 16 residues. The CDR3, as DNA: TGTGCCAGCAGCCAAGGGGGGGCAGGGGTTTCCTATGGCTACACCTTC. Its translation is CASSQGGAGVSYGYTF. The whole variable domain, filled in from reference TRBV3-1 and TRBJ1-2, reads DTAVSQTPKYLVTQMGNDKSIKCEQNLGHDTMYWYKQDSKKFLKIMFSYNNKELIINETVPNRFSPKSPDKAHLNLHINSLELGDSAVYFCASSQGGAGVSYGYTFGSGTRLTVV.

The chain couples TRBV25-1 to TRBJ1-1; D not resolved. This CDR3 has 15 residues. CDR1 is MGHDK and CDR2 is SYGVNS in the germline V gene. Trimming pared 3 bases from V and 3 bases from J, leaving 14 bases between. DNA of the CDR3: TGTGCCAGCAGTGAGCCGAGGGTGTCGGACACTGAAGCTTTCTTT. Translated, it gives CASSEPRVSDTEAFF.

The rearrangement joins TRBV29-1 to TRBJ1-2; no clear D. The CDR3 consists of 9 residues. Germline V gene data show CDR1 as SQVTM and CDR2 as ANQGSEA. The ends were cut back, 5 bases at V and 10 bases at J, with 8 bases in the middle. The CDR3 region is CSVRENYTF. The DNA for the CDR3 is TGCAGCGTTCGCGAGAACTACACCTTC. Full variable domain (outside the CDR3, taken from reference TRBV29-1 and TRBJ1-2): SAVISQKPSRDICQRGTSLTIQCQVDSQVTMMFWYRQQPGQSLTLIATANQGSEATYESGFVIDKFPISRPNLTFSTLTVSNMSPEDSSIYLCSVRENYTFGSGTRLTVV.

This clonotype occurred many times. The chain links TRBV11-2 to TRBJ2-7, with 8 bases aligning to TRBD2. The germline CDR1 and CDR2 sequences are SGHAT and FQNNGV. J was trimmed by 7 bases and V by 3 bases; bases with no gene match: 5. The CDR3 consists of 13 residues. CDR3 nucleotide sequence: TGTGCCAGCAGCTTTAGCGGGACCGGGGAGCAGTACTTC. Translated: CASSFSGTGEQYF. Supplemented by reference TRBV11-2 and TRBJ2-7, the full variable domain reads EAGVAQSPRYKIIEKRQSVAFWCNPISGHATLYWYQQILGQGPKLLIQFQNNGVVDDSQLPKDRFSAERLKGVDSTLKIQPAKLEDSAVYLCASSFSGTGEQYFGPGTRLTVT.

This clonotype was seen ten or more times. This chain uses TRBV7-9 with TRBJ2-7; D might be TRBD1 or TRBD2, each matching 5 bases. V lost 6 bases, J lost 9 bases, and 9 bases lay in between. The CDR3 is 10 amino acids. Germline V lookup: CDR1 SEHNR, CDR2 FQNEAQ (reference sequence). The chain's CDR3 is CASSGTAQYF. DNA of the CDR3: TGTGCCAGCAGTGGGACCGCGCAGTACTTC.

This clonotype was observed at least ten times. The chain uses TRBV7-2 and TRBJ2-1, with a possible D match to TRBD1 (6 bases). Germline-derived CDR1 and CDR2 are SGHTA and FQGNSA. V gave up 5 bases and J gave up 8 bases, with 25 bases separating them. This CDR3 has 17 residues. CDR3 sequence: CASSLGQPRRVGDEQFF. The CDR3 nucleotides are TGTGCCAGCAGCCTCGGACAGCCCCGACGGGTTGGGGATGAGCAGTTCTTC.

This clonotype was found a few times. The gene calls are TRBV3-1 and TRBJ1-2; TRBD1 matches at 10 bases. Germline CDR1 LGHDT, CDR2 YNNKEL (reference sequence). The CDR3 runs 14 residues. The V and J ends lost 4 bases and 5 bases, in that order; junction bases with no gene match: 4. This chain's CDR3 is CASSLDRGRYGYTF. CDR3 bases: TGTGCCAGCAGCCTAGACAGGGGGCGGTATGGCTACACCTTC.

This clonotype was observed a few times. The chain combines TRBV20-1 with TRBJ2-1; D is unresolved. The V end lost 4 bases, the J end lost 10 bases, and 17 bases lay between the germline ends. This CDR3 has 13 amino acids. The V gene's germline CDR1 is DFQATT and CDR2 SNEGSKA (reference sequence). The CDR3 here is CSATTPPAGEQFF. In DNA, the CDR3 is TGCAGTGCTACAACCCCTCCGGCAGGAGAGCAGTTCTTC.

The chain joins TRBV14 to TRBJ2-7, with D unclear. Trimming took off 0 bases at V and 7 bases at J, with 7 bases between the two ends. The CDR3 sequence is 12 residues long. CDR1 SGHDN and CDR2 FVKESK come from the germline V gene. For the CDR3, the DNA is TGTGCCAGCAGCCAAGACAGCCAGGAGCAGTACTTC. Protein product: CASSQDSQEQYF.

The CDR3 sequence: CASSRGDYSNQPQHF. The CDR3 region has the DNA TGTGCCAGCAGCCGGGGGGACTATAGCAATCAGCCCCAGCATTTT. V gene TRBV3-1 combines with J gene TRBJ1-5; the D gene is possibly TRBD1 (5 bases). The CDR3 contains 15 residues. Germline CDR1 reads LGHDT; CDR2 reads YNNKEL (reference sequence). Trimming removed 4 bases from V and 0 bases from J, with 10 bases in between.

There are a few counts of this clonotype. V and J are TRBV29-1 and TRBJ1-2; D is perhaps TRBD1 (5 bases). From germline, CDR1 is SQVTM and CDR2 ANQGSEA. The CDR3 covers 12 residues. The V end was cut by 6 bases, the J end by 8 bases, with 16 bases between. CDR3 nucleotide sequence: TGCAGCGTACCCGGCCACGGGGGGGGCTACACCTTC. It yields the protein CSVPGHGGGYTF.

Concerning this clonotype itself: Likely a read error: the CDR3 ends without its conserved phenylalanine or tryptophan. It is unclear where the CDR3 begins or ends on the DNA, so no DNA is shown, and the CDR3 is as TCRdb lists it. V gene TRBV7-8 combines with J gene TRBJ2-6; the table calls TRBD1, which could not be checked here. Germline assignment: CDR1 SGHVS and CDR2 FQNEAQ. The CDR3 length equals 15 residues, ends included. The CDR3 here is CASSSRAAGGGGGGG.

This clonotype was found many times. This chain links TRBV6-5 with TRBJ1-1; 7 bases fit TRBD1. The CDR3 is 16 amino acids. The junction had 6 bases not matched to a gene; V was cut back by 1 base and J by 1 base. The germline gives CDR1 MNHEY, CDR2 SVGAGI. The CDR3, as DNA: TGTGCCAGCAGTTACTACTGGGACAGTGGGAACACTGAAGCTTTCTTT. This gives the protein CASSYYWDSGNTEAFF.

The genes are TRBV7-3 and TRBJ2-1; D uncertain. The germline V and J ends were trimmed by 1 base and 10 bases, with 8 bases remaining between them. The germline gives CDR1 SGHTA, CDR2 FQGTGA. CDR3 length equals 12 residues. Here the CDR3 reads CASSLSGREQFF. In DNA form, the CDR3 reads TGTGCCAGCAGCTTAAGTGGCCGAGAGCAGTTCTTC.

Remarks on this clonotype: This may be a read error: a much more frequent sequence differs by one nucleotide. The chain combines TRBV2 with TRBJ1-1; D not resolved. CDR1 SNHLY and CDR2 FYNNEI come from the germline V gene. The ends were cut back, 8 bases at V and 0 bases at J, with 10 bases in the middle. CDR3 size: 13 residues. The CDR3 sequence: CASADGVNTEAFF. CDR3 DNA: TGTGCCAGCGCGGATGGTGTGAACACTGAAGCTTTCTTT.

The chain carries TRBV5-1 and TRBJ1-1, with 7 bases aligning to TRBD1. This CDR3 spans 15 amino acids. V shed 4 bases, J shed 1 base, and the junction held 7 bases outside the gene matches. The germline gives CDR1 SGHRS, CDR2 YFSETQ. CDR3 loop: CASSPLRQGNTEAFF. In DNA, the CDR3 is TGCGCCAGCAGCCCTCTGAGACAGGGGAACACTGAAGCTTTCTTT.

This clonotype was observed at least ten times. The genes are TRBV12-3 or TRBV12-4 and TRBJ2-7; D may be TRBD1 or TRBD2 (5 bases each). The V end was cut by 4 bases, the J end by 0 bases, with 16 bases between. This CDR3 is 16 amino acids long. The CDR3 DNA sequence: TGTGCCAGCAGTTACCCAGGGAGACGACGCTCCTACGAGCAGTACTTC. Protein: CASSYPGRRRSYEQYF.

This clonotype was seen a handful of times. The genes are TRBV5-1 and TRBJ2-1; a possible D gene is TRBD2 (7 bases). CDR1 and CDR2 (germline): SGHRS, YFSETQ. V gave up 0 bases and J gave up 5 bases, with 12 bases separating them. This CDR3 spans 15 amino acids. The CDR3 nucleotides read TGCGCCAGCAGCTTGGAAGGGGGGGAAAACAATGAGCAGTTCTTC. Its translation: CASSLEGGENNEQFF. Using reference TRBV5-1 and TRBJ2-1 for the parts outside the CDR3, the full variable domain is KAGVTQTPRYLIKTRGQQVTLSCSPISGHRSVSWYQQTPGQGLQFLFEYFSETQRNKGNFPGRFSGRQFSNSRSEMNVSTLELGDSALYLCASSLEGGENNEQFFGPGTRLTVL.